The T cell receptor (beta chain) under discussion was sequenced for a study of blood T cell repertoires in COVID-19 (dated by TCRdb to the early 2020s). For the wider study: Samples covering the acute and convalescent phases of COVID-19 were provided by collaborators in the United States, Italy and Spain. The material from the prospective study consisted of cDNA or gDNA derived from T cells, B-cell-depleted T cells, or PBMCs. The dataset comprised deeply sampled blood TCRbeta repertoires from subjects exposed to, actively infected with, or recovered from COVID-19. The repertoires were released in a freely available public database meant as a resource for research on the immune response to SARS-CoV-2. Samples came from the ongoing ImmuneRACE study (first 160 participants) plus 1,254 subjects from 6 global collaborators. Nearly every sample came with metadata listing a de-identified subject ID, COVID-19 status, age in years and sex. HLA class I and class II types, where available, came from metadata supplied by the sample provider rather than from assay-based typing.

Findings and caveats that apply to the study as a whole: How much clinical and demographic metadata was included differed by source and by participant, and the metadata was provided uncurated.

The germline V gene (reference sequence) provides CDR1 SGHKS and CDR2 YYEKEE. At the junction V is shortened by 1 base and J by 4 bases; bases outside the gene matches: 9. The CDR3 starts with the cysteine, ends with the phenylalanine, and has 17 residues. Only the CDR3 part of the read is kept: 51 bases, read in frame from the first base. A remark on this clone: This clone's antigen is unknown. Base qualities were left out, and no much larger clone turns up one base away.

Each collaborating institution followed its own protocols to collect whole blood in K2EDTA tubes. For TCRbeta analysis, collaborators shipped samples in one of three forms: frozen whole blood, isolated PBMCs, or DNA extracted from either of those sample types. TCRbeta CDR3 regions were amplified from genomic DNA by means of the immunoSEQ Assay, a bias-controlled multiplex PCR. The authors' pipeline ran thus. The number of nucleated cells in each sample was estimated from the amplification of reference gene primers within the assay. Sequence reads were collapsed and filtered to measure the absolute abundance of every unique TCRbeta CDR3 rearrangement. For each sample, productive Simpson clonality was calculated by taking the square root of Simpson's diversity index across productive rearrangements. The source is immuneACCESS, and TCRdb retained only in-frame sequences with V and J called. Part of the clones is not carried over; for the studies checked, unresolved V genes explain less than half of this, and the remainder is unexplained. V and J calls and clone size are copied from that table; D and trimming were computed from the DNA. For this sample the table gives about 130,000 clones, of which approximately 74% were detected only once. The biggest ten clones account for around 6% of the sample.

This TCR derives from a man aged 60 to 69 with acute or convalescent COVID-19. This chain is built from TRBV5-5 and TRBJ2-3; 10 central bases correspond to TRBD1. The sequenced sample was peripheral blood. The nucleotide sequence is given as TGTGCCAGCAGCTTGCAAGTCCGGGACAGGGGCGCAGATACGCAGTATTTT. Its translation is CASSLQVRDRGADTQYF.